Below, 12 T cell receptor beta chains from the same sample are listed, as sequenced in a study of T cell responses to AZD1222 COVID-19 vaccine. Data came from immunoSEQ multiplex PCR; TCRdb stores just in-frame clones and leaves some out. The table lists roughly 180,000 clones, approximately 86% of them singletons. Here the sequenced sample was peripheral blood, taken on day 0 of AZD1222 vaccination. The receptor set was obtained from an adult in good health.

The CDR3 spells CASSLGSTGELFF. For the CDR3, the DNA is TGTGCCAGCAGCTTAGGGAGCACCGGGGAGCTGTTTTTT. This sequence joins TRBV7-9 and TRBJ2-2, with D unclear. CDR1 is SEHNR, CDR2 FQNEAQ, per germline (reference sequence). Between the trimmed V and J ends, which lost 1 base and 4 bases, there was a span of 4 bases. The CDR3 loop spans 13 amino acids.

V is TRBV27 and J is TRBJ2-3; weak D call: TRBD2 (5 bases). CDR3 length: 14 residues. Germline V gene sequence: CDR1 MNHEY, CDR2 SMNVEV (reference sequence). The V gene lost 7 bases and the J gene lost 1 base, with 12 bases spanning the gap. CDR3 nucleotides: TGTGCCAGCACTGCGGGTTTCCGCACAGATACGCAGTATTTT. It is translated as CASTAGFRTDTQYF.

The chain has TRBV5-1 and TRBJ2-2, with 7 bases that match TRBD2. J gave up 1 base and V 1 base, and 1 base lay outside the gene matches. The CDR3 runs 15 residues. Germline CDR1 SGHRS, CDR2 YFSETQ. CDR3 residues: CASSLTSVNTGELFF. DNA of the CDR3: TGCGCCAGCAGCTTGACTAGCGTGAACACCGGGGAGCTGTTTTTT. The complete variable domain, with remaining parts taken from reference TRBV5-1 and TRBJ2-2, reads KAGVTQTPRYLIKTRGQQVTLSCSPISGHRSVSWYQQTPGQGLQFLFEYFSETQRNKGNFPGRFSGRQFSNSRSEMNVSTLELGDSALYLCASSLTSVNTGELFFGEGSRLTVL.

In DNA, the CDR3 is TGTGCCAGCAGCCACAATGCCCGGAACACCATATATTTT. Translating gives CASSHNARNTIYF. The rearrangement joins TRBV6-5 to TRBJ1-3; D is unclear. V lost 6 bases to trimming and J lost 7 bases, with 13 bases between them. From germline, CDR1 is MNHEY and CDR2 SVGAGI. CDR3 length equals 13 residues.

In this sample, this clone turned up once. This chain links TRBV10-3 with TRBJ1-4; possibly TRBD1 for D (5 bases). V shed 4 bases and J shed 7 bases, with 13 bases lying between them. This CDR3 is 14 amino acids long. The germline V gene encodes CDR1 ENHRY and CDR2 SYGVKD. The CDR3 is CAISGRGEGEKLFF. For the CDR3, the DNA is TGTGCCATCAGTGGAAGGGGCGAGGGTGAAAAACTGTTTTTT.

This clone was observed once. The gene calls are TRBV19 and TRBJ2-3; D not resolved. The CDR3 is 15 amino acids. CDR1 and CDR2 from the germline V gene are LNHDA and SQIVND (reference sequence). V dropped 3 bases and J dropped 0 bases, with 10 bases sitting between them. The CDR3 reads CASSIQALSTDTQYF. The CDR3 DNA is TGTGCCAGTAGTATTCAAGCGCTCAGCACAGATACGCAGTATTTT.

CDR3 DNA: TGTGCCAGCAGCTTAGATCCCGAGGGGGGTCACGGCAATCAGCCCCAGCATTTT. Translating gives CASSLDPEGGHGNQPQHF. The chain is built from TRBV11-3 and TRBJ1-5; possible D gene TRBD1, 6 bases. Germline V CDR1 and CDR2: SGHNT, YENEEA. The CDR3 length is 18 residues. The V gene lost 0 bases and the J gene lost 2 bases, with 17 bases spanning the gap.

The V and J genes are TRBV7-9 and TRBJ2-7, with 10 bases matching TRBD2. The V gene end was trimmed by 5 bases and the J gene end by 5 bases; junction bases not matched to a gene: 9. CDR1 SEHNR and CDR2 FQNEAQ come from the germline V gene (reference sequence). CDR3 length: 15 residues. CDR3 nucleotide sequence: TGTGCCAGCAGCCCCCCTAGCGGGAGATTCAACGAGCAGTACTTC. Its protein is CASSPPSGRFNEQYF.

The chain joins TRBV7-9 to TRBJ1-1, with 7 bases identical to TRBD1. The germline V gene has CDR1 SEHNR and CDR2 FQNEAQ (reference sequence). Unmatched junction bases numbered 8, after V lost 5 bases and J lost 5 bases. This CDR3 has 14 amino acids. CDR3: CASSPYRGGTEAFF. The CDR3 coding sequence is TGTGCCAGCAGCCCCTACAGGGGCGGGACTGAAGCTTTCTTT.

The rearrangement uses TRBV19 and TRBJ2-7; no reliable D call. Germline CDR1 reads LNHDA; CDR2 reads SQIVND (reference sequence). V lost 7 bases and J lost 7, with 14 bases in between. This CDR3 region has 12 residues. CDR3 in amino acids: CASTGYSSEQYF. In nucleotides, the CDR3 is TGTGCCAGTACCGGCTACAGCTCGGAGCAGTACTTC. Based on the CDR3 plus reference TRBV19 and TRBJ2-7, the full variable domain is DGGITQSPKYLFRKEGQNVTLSCEQNLNHDAMYWYRQDPGQGLRLIYYSQIVNDFQKGDIAEGYSVSREKKESFPLTVTSAQKNPTAFYLCASTGYSSEQYFGPGTRLTVT.

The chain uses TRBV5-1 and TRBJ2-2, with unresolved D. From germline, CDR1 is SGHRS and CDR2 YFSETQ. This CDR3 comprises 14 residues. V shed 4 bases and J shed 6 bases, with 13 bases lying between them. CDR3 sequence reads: CASSPSGGAGELFF. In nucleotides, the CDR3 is TGCGCCAGCAGCCCGTCGGGTGGGGCCGGGGAGCTGTTTTTT.

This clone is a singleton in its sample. CDR3: CASSPRVDTQYF. The CDR3 coding sequence is TGTGCCAGTAGTCCCAGGGTGGATACGCAGTATTTT. The chain joins TRBV19 to TRBJ2-3; D perhaps matches TRBD1 (5 bases). The V gene's germline CDR1 is LNHDA and CDR2 SQIVND (reference sequence). This CDR3 is 12 amino acids long. Trimming stripped 5 bases from V and 6 bases from J, with 9 bases between. Complete variable domain (other parts from reference TRBV19 and TRBJ2-3): DGGITQSPKYLFRKEGQNVTLSCEQNLNHDAMYWYRQDPGQGLRLIYYSQIVNDFQKGDIAEGYSVSREKKESFPLTVTSAQKNPTAFYLCASSPRVDTQYFGPGTRLTVL.